The rows below give T cell receptor beta chains drawn from one sample of a study of blood T cells in healthy people across ages. One entry per CDR3 protein results from TCRdb running MiXCR on the 5' RACE reads. The data contain fewer than 2,000,000 distinct CDR3 sequences, 30% to 35% of them singletons. The sequencing sample was made of blood. These receptors were collected from a woman between 25 and 40 years old in good health. The CDR3 runs from the conserved cysteine through the conserved F or W. A D gene is named only where the DNA matches it firmly. Size is stated for part of the rows, as once, few or many counts, or as a class when the clone is expanded.

abundance,j_gene,d_gene,v_gene,CDR3aa,CDR3nt
NA,TRBJ1-1,NA,TRBV12-3/TRBV12-4,CASSYPYLNTEAFF,TGTGCCAGCAGTTATCCATACCTGAACACTGAAGCTTTCTTT
NA,TRBJ1-2,TRBD1,TRBV5-1,CASSEGTANYGCTF,TGCGCCAGCAGCGAAGGGACAGCTAACTATGGCTGCACCTTC
NA,TRBJ1-5,NA,TRBV27,CADSLAQGYQPQHF,TGTGCCGACAGTTTGGCACAGGGTTATCAGCCCCAGCATTTT
NA,TRBJ2-1,NA,TRBV4-1,CASSQVSGLGYNEQFF,TGCGCCAGCAGCCAAGTTTCCGGACTCGGCTACAATGAGCAGTTCTTC
NA,TRBJ2-3,NA,TRBV20-1,CSARKGGNADTQYF,TGCAGTGCTAGAAAGGGCGGGAACGCAGATACGCAGTATTTT
few,TRBJ2-5,TRBD2,TRBV5-1,CASSLEAGSGETQYF,TGCGCCAGCAGCTTGGAAGCGGGGAGTGGAGAGACCCAGTACTTC
NA,TRBJ2-5,NA,TRBV4-1,CASSQGPQGETQYF,TGCGCCAGCAGCCAAGGCCCCCAGGGGGAGACCCAGTACTTC
few,TRBJ1-5,NA,TRBV28,CAGSLFAGAQPQHF,TGTGCCGGCAGTTTATTTGCGGGTGCTCAGCCCCAGCATTTT
NA,TRBJ2-1,TRBD2,TRBV20-1,CSGTRLAGVNEQFF,TGCAGTGGAACACGACTAGCGGGAGTTAATGAGCAGTTCTTC
few,TRBJ2-7,NA,TRBV9,CASSPGDSNYEQYF,TGTGCCAGCAGCCCCGGCGACTCAAACTACGAGCAGTACTTC
few,TRBJ2-1,NA,TRBV18,CASSGVGSSYNEQFF,TGTGCCAGCTCAGGCGTAGGGAGCTCCTACAATGAGCAGTTCTTC
few,TRBJ1-5,NA,TRBV20-1,CSVSIRTGFGNQPQHF,TGCAGTGTCTCGATTCGGACTGGGTTTGGCAATCAGCCCCAGCATTTT
many,TRBJ2-5,TRBD2,TRBV7-9,CASSKGLEETQYF,TGTGCCAGCAGCAAGGGACTAGAGGAGACCCAGTACTTC
few,TRBJ2-7,NA,TRBV20-1,CSAPGPGKGVEQYF,TGCAGTGCTCCGGGACCGGGAAAGGGGGTCGAGCAGTACTTC
NA,TRBJ2-3,TRBD2,TRBV7-3,CASSLYGGGITDTQYF,TGTGCCAGCAGCTTGTATGGCGGGGGGATAACAGATACGCAGTATTTT
few,TRBJ2-1,TRBD1,TRBV20-1,CSATPGTGPSNEQFF,TGCAGTGCTACGCCCGGGACAGGGCCGAGCAATGAGCAGTTCTTC
NA,TRBJ2-3,NA,TRBV12-3/TRBV12-4,CASSLAQGRADTQYF,TGTGCCAGCAGTTTAGCACAGGGCCGCGCAGATACGCAGTATTTT
NA,TRBJ2-5,TRBD1,TRBV6-1,CASSDRSGQGATETQYF,TGTGCCAGCAGTGACAGAAGCGGACAGGGGGCTACGGAGACCCAGTACTTC
NA,TRBJ2-3,NA,TRBV28,CASSLEDYRSRDTQYF,TGTGCCAGCAGTTTAGAGGACTATCGTTCGAGAGATACGCAGTATTTT
NA,TRBJ2-7,NA,TRBV7-9,CASSSRASRRRTDEQYF,TGTGCCAGCAGCTCCCGAGCGAGCAGGAGAAGAACCGACGAGCAGTACTTC
few,TRBJ2-5,TRBD1,TRBV7-9,CASSLDPGGKETQYF,TGTGCCAGCAGCTTAGATCCAGGGGGCAAAGAGACCCAGTACTTC
NA,TRBJ1-5,TRBD1,TRBV29-1,CSVQDRGDQPQHF,TGCAGCGTCCAAGACAGGGGCGATCAGCCCCAGCATTTT
few,TRBJ1-5,NA,TRBV15,CATSREASNQPQHF,TGTGCCACCAGCAGAGAAGCCAGCAATCAGCCCCAGCATTTT
few,TRBJ2-6,NA,TRBV5-6,CASSLITAAGANVLTF,TGTGCCAGCAGCTTAATAACAGCCGCCGGGGCCAACGTCCTGACTTTC
NA,TRBJ2-7,NA,TRBV20-1,CSASSGLGSFSSYEQYF,TGCAGCGCTAGTTCCGGACTCGGGAGCTTTAGCTCCTACGAGCAGTACTTC
NA,TRBJ2-2,NA,TRBV25-1,CASTNWSSTGELFF,TGTGCCAGCACAAATTGGTCGAGCACCGGGGAGCTGTTTTTT
few,TRBJ2-5,TRBD1,TRBV12-3/TRBV12-4,CASSLSGQGLETQYF,TGTGCCAGCAGTCTTTCGGGACAGGGGTTGGAGACCCAGTACTTC